A selection of T cell receptor beta chains follows, all from one sample in a study of memory CD4+ T cells and cytomegalovirus serostatus. The protocol was immunoSEQ multiplex PCR, while the TCRdb copy is restricted to in-frame clones and leaves out a portion. The table records some 41,000 clones, around 80% of them present only once. Sequencing was performed on memory CD4+ T cells from blood. These receptors originate from an adult in good health and CMV-seronegative. Both conserved end residues are part of each CDR3. The D gene is left open where the match is weak. Expanded clones are given a class, and other clones once, few, many or no size at all.

size | D | J | V | CDR3 | DNA
. | . | TRBJ1-5 | TRBV7-2 | CASSLVPINQPQHF | TGTGCCAGCAGCTTAGTGCCTATCAATCAGCCCCAGCATTTT
. | . | TRBJ1-2 | TRBV28 | CASSLLRGHLNYGYTF | TGTGCCAGCAGTTTACTCCGAGGACACCTTAACTATGGCTACACCTTC
. | . | TRBJ2-3 | TRBV7-2 | CASSLDRLFTDTQYF | TGTGCCAGCAGCTTAGACAGGCTCTTCACAGATACGCAGTATTTT
once | . | TRBJ1-4 | TRBV28 | CASSAPAGGWEKLFF | TGTGCCAGCAGCGCCCCTGCGGGAGGGTGGGAAAAACTGTTTTTT
. | TRBD1 | TRBJ2-3 | TRBV7-9 | CASSLPLWDRGTDTQYF | TGTGCCAGCAGCTTACCACTATGGGACAGGGGGACAGATACGCAGTATTTT
few | TRBD2 | TRBJ2-2 | TRBV7-3 | CASSREAQGGELFF | TGTGCCAGCAGCCGGGAGGCCCAGGGCGGGGAGCTGTTTTTT
. | TRBD1 | TRBJ2-5 | TRBV7-9 | CASSLGDRGQAQETQYF | TGTGCCAGCAGCTTAGGTGACAGGGGGCAGGCCCAAGAGACCCAGTACTTC
few | . | TRBJ2-1 | TRBV7-9 | CASSEKGPNNEQFF | TGTGCCAGCAGCGAGAAGGGACCAAATAATGAGCAGTTCTTC
. | . | TRBJ2-6 | TRBV27 | CASSFSGANVLTF | TGTGCCAGCAGTTTCTCTGGGGCCAACGTCCTGACTTTC
. | . | TRBJ2-1 | TRBV5-3 | CAPRGLESDNEQFF | TGTGCCCCGCGCGGGTTAGAATCCGACAATGAGCAGTTCTTC
. | TRBD2 | TRBJ2-7 | TRBV5-1 | CASSPGVTSNEQYF | TGCGCCAGCAGCCCGGGGGTGACTAGCAACGAGCAGTACTTC
. | TRBD1 | TRBJ1-2 | TRBV5-6 | CASSIPGQGYYGYTF | TGTGCCAGCAGCATACCGGGACAGGGATATTATGGCTACACCTTC
. | TRBD2 | TRBJ2-5 | TRBV11-2 | CASSLGLAGDQETQYF | TGTGCCAGCAGCTTGGGACTAGCGGGGGATCAAGAGACCCAGTACTTC
. | TRBD2 | TRBJ2-7 | TRBV5-1 | CASSMTSGSFEQYF | TGCGCCAGCAGCATGACTAGCGGGAGCTTCGAGCAGTACTTC
once | . | TRBJ2-1 | TRBV5-1 | CASSVTSSYNEQFF | TGCGCCAGCAGCGTAACTAGCTCCTACAATGAGCAGTTCTTC